The sequence of this TCR beta chain was determined in a study of T cell responses to AZD1222 COVID-19 vaccine. Points from the study as a whole: Only 5 or 6 people who got AZD1222 tested seropositive at baseline.

The table came from immunoSEQ multiplex PCR; TCRdb's copy has only in-frame clones and leaves some out. The repertoire holds more than 90,000 clones, with 88% as singletons. Germline V gene sequence: CDR1 MRHNA, CDR2 SNTAGT. V shed 4 bases, J shed 6 bases, and the junction held 7 bases outside the gene matches. The CDR3 spans 14 residues. Details on this clone: Antigen specificity is unknown.

Sequenced here: peripheral blood, sampled 28 days after the second AZD1222 dose. This sequence originates from an adult who received the AZD1222 COVID-19 vaccine. This chain uses TRBV6-4 with TRBJ2-7, with 9 nucleotides matching TRBD1. CDR3 nucleotide sequence: TGTGCCAGCAGTGTTGGGACAGGGTTAGGCGAGCAGTACTTC. Its translation: CASSVGTGLGEQYF.